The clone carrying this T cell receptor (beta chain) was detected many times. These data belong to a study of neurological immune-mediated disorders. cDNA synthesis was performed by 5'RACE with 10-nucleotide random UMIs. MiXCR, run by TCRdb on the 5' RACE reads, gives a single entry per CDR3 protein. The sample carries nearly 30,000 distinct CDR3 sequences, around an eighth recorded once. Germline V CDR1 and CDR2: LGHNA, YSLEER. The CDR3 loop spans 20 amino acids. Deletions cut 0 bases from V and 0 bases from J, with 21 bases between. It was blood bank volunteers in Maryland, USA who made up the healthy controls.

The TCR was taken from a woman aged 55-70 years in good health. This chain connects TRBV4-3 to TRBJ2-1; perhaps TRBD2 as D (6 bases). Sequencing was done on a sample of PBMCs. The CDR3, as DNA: TGCGCCAGCAGCCAAGATGCGGGAATCAGTGGTGGGTACTCCTACAATGAGCAGTTCTTC. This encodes CASSQDAGISGGYSYNEQFF.